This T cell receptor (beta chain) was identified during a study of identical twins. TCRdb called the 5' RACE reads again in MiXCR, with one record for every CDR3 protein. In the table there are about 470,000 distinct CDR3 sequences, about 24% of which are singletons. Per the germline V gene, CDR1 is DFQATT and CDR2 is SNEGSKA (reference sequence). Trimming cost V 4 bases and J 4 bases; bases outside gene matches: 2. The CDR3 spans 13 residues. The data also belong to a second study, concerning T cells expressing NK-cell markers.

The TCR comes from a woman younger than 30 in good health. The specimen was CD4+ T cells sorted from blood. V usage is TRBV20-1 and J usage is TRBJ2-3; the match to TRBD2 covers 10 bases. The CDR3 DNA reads TGCAGTGCTATCCTAGCGGGAGCAGATACGCAGTATTTT. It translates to CSAILAGADTQYF.